The next 11 T cell receptor beta chains were all read from a single sample in a study of T cells after yellow fever vaccination. MiXCR was run by TCRdb on the 5' RACE reads, yielding one entry per CDR3 protein. The sample has about 340,000 distinct CDR3 sequences, 3.5% to 4.5% seen once; the top ten hold around 24%. Source: PBMCs, taken 5 days after the yellow fever booster vaccination. The receptors here all came from a man between 18 and 29 years old who received the YFV17D yellow fever vaccine.

Turning to this clonotype: One end of the junction does not line up with germline, which may come from a read error. The chain links TRBV6-5 to TRBJ1-2; D is uncertain. Germline V CDR1 and CDR2: MNHEY, SVGAGI. This CDR3 has 12 residues. The CDR3 coding sequence is TGTCCCAGCAGTTACGGGCGGACTGGCTACACCTTC. Its translation: CPSSYGRTGYTF.

This clonotype showed up just a few times. This sequence joins TRBV5-1 and TRBJ2-1; 11 bases agree with TRBD2. The V gene's germline CDR1 is SGHRS and CDR2 YFSETQ. Germline trimming cut 4 bases from V and 0 bases from J; bases unmatched to any gene: 6. The CDR3 is 17 amino acids. The CDR3 protein is CASSLLAGGSSYNEQFF. The CDR3 DNA is TGCGCCAGCAGCCTATTAGCGGGGGGGAGCTCCTACAATGAGCAGTTCTTC.

The chain uses TRBV12-3 or TRBV12-4 and TRBJ2-3; D remains unclear. V dropped 4 bases and J dropped 0 bases, with 11 bases sitting between them. This CDR3 has 15 amino acids. CDR3 DNA: TGTGCCAGCAGTTCACATACTGCTAGCACAGATACGCAGTATTTT. Its translation: CASSSHTASTDTQYF.

This clonotype was counted ten times or more. The V call is TRBV21-1, the J call TRBJ2-7. TRBV21-1 is listed as a pseudogene. This CDR3 contains 11 residues. As DNA, the CDR3 is TGTGCCAGCAGCAAAGGGCACGAGCAGTACGTC. Translation: CASSKGHEQYV.

This clonotype was seen ten or more times. The chain joins TRBV6-2 or TRBV6-3 to TRBJ2-3; D perhaps matches TRBD2 (6 bases). This CDR3 spans 16 amino acids. Germline CDR1 is MNHEY and CDR2 is SVGEGT. V was clipped by 0 bases and J by 3 bases, with 13 bases between them. DNA for the CDR3: TGTGCCAGCAGTTACTCGGGGAGGCTGAGTACAGATACGCAGTATTTT. It is translated as CASSYSGRLSTDTQYF.

This clonotype was counted at least ten times. The chain couples TRBV7-8 to TRBJ2-3; tentatively, D is TRBD2 (6 bases). The germline gives CDR1 SGHVS, CDR2 FQNEAQ. This CDR3 spans 15 amino acids. V gave up 5 bases and J gave up 0 bases, with 12 bases separating them. CDR3: CASSPGVTSTDTQYF. The CDR3, as DNA: TGTGCCAGCAGCCCGGGAGTTACTAGCACAGATACGCAGTATTTT.

The chain couples TRBV6-2 or TRBV6-3 to TRBJ1-1; D remains ambiguous. Trimming stripped 5 bases from V and 1 base from J, with 14 bases between. Germline V gives CDR1 MNHEY, CDR2 SVGEGT. This CDR3 region has 15 residues. The CDR3 DNA reads TGTGCCAGCAGTCGGCGACTGGCGGGGAACACTGAAGCTTTCTTT. Protein: CASSRRLAGNTEAFF.

Only a few counts were recorded for this clonotype. The rearrangement uses TRBV7-6 and TRBJ1-3; D is undetermined. The ends were cut back, 5 bases at V and 8 bases at J, with 16 bases in the middle. The CDR3 consists of 14 residues. In germline, CDR1 is SGHVS, CDR2 FNYEAQ. In nucleotides, the CDR3 is TGTGCCAGCAGCGTAGACCCCTATATGGACACCATATATTTT. It is translated as CASSVDPYMDTIYF.

The V call is TRBV7-2, the J call TRBJ2-7; TRBD1 is a possible D gene (6 bases). There are 13 residues in the CDR3. Germline CDR1 reads SGHTA; CDR2 reads FQGNSA. Trimming removed 4 bases at V and 3 bases at J, with 10 bases between. The CDR3 nucleotides are TGTGCCAGCAGCTCCAGACAGGTCTACGAGCAGTACTTC. Translation gives CASSSRQVYEQYF.

This clonotype was observed a handful of times. The J gene is TRBJ1-1, the V gene TRBV18; 8 positions match TRBD1. Germline V CDR1 and CDR2: KGHSH, LQKENI. There are 15 residues in the CDR3. Unmatched junction bases numbered 6, after V lost 3 bases and J lost 3 bases. The CDR3 DNA is TGTGCCAGCTCACCCGACACAGGGGGATACACTGAAGCTTTCTTT. It yields the protein CASSPDTGGYTEAFF.

The chain combines TRBV12-3 or TRBV12-4 with TRBJ2-3; no definite D call. Trimming left V 6 bases short and J 2 bases short, with 15 bases between. The CDR3 covers 15 residues. As DNA, the CDR3 is TGTGCCAGCAGCCACCGACCCGTGGCCACAGATACGCAGTATTTT. Encoded protein: CASSHRPVATDTQYF.